The present T cell receptor beta chain was sequenced within a study of human T cells and chemical hapten exposure. Turning to the study itself: It was small differences in pooled library volume that mainly caused per-sample TCR yields to vary. The study's findings and limits: The number of TCRs above 1 in 1000 frequency did not change after DPC sensitization.

This clonotype was counted many times. Its antigen is unidentified. Specified time point: healthy volunteer bleed at 2 weeks. Researchers extracted total RNA from unfractionated whole blood. The authors' processing: The number of TCRs in each sample had a median of roughly 100,000 and spanned about 23,224 to 690,600. TCRdb itself ran the RACE reads through MiXCR, one entry per CDR3 protein. These V and J calls derive from TCRdb rather than the authors' analysis. This table has around 130,000 distinct CDR3 sequences, around 8.3% appearing once. The specimen sequenced was whole blood. The TCR was taken from a male donor in good health. Some clones in this sample may be carry-over from other donors' samples.

CDR3 protein: CASSLASGSYEQYF. CDR3 in DNA: TGCGCCAGCAGCTTGGCTAGCGGGAGCTACGAGCAGTACTTC. The V call is TRBV5-1, the J call TRBJ2-7; 10 bases agree with TRBD2. The CDR3 runs 14 residues. Germline lookup yields CDR1 SGHRS and CDR2 YFSETQ. The trim removed 0 bases at V and 3 bases at J, leaving 0 bases unmatched.